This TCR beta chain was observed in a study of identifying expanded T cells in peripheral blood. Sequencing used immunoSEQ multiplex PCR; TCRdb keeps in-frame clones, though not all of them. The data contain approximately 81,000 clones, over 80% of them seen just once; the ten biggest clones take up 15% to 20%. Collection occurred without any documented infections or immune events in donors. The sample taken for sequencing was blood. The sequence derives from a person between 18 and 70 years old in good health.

CDR3 sequence (DNA): TGTGCCAGCAGCTTACGGGGCTCTGGAAACACCATATATTTT. Translating it yields CASSLRGSGNTIYF. The chain uses TRBV7-3 and TRBJ1-3; no reliable D call. This CDR3 is built from 14 residues. The germline gives CDR1 SGHTA, CDR2 FQGTGA. The V end lost 2 bases, the J end lost 0 bases, and 5 bases lay between the germline ends.